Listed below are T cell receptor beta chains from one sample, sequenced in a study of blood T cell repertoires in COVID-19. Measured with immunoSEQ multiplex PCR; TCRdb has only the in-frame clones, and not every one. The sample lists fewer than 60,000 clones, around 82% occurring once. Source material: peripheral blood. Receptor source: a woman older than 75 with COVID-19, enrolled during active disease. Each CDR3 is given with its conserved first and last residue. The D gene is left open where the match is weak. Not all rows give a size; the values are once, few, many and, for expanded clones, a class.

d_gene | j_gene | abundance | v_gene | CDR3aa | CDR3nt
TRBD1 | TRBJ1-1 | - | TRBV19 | CASSIRQGATEAFF | TGTGCCAGTAGTATCCGACAGGGTGCCACTGAAGCTTTCTTT
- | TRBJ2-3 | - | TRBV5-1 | CASSLAKRDTQYF | TGCGCCAGCAGCTTAGCCAAGCGAGATACGCAGTATTTT
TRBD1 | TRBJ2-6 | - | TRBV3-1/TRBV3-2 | CASSPRDRRGSGANVLTF | TGTGCCAGCAGCCCCCGGGACAGGAGAGGTTCTGGGGCCAACGTCCTGACTTTC
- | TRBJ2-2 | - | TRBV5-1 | CASSRTEHTGELFF | TGCGCCAGCAGCAGGACAGAGCACACCGGGGAGCTGTTTTTT
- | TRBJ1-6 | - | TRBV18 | CASSPSGQNSPLHF | TGTGCCAGCTCACCATCCGGACAGAATTCACCCCTCCACTTT
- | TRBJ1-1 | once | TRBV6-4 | CASSAAGNTEAFF | TGTGCCAGCAGTGCGGCGGGGAACACTGAAGCTTTCTTT
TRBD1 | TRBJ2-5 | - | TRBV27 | CASSRLDRAETQYF | TGTGCCAGCAGTCGACTCGACAGGGCGGAGACCCAGTACTTC
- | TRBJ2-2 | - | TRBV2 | CASNLDRYTGELFF | TGTGCCAGCAATCTTGACAGATACACCGGGGAGCTGTTTTTT
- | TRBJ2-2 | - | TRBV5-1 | CASSSGGAEGELFF | TGCGCCAGCAGTTCCGGCGGAGCTGAAGGGGAGCTGTTTTTT
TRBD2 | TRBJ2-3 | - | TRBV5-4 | CASSLELAANTDTQYF | TGTGCCAGCAGCTTGGAACTAGCGGCCAACACAGATACGCAGTATTTT
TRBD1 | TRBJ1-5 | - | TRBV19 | CASSPDREGNQPQHF | TGTGCCAGTAGTCCGGACAGGGAGGGCAATCAGCCCCAGCATTTT
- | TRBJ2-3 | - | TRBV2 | CASSGLSRSTDTQYF | TGTGCCAGCAGTGGACTAAGCAGAAGCACAGATACGCAGTATTTT
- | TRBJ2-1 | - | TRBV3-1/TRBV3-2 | CASSQDPGGSSYNEQFF | TGTGCCAGCAGCCAAGATCCCGGGGGAAGCTCCTACAATGAGCAGTTCTTC
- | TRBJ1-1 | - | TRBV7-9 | CASRQTVMNTEAFF | TGTGCCAGCAGGCAGACAGTCATGAACACTGAAGCTTTCTTT
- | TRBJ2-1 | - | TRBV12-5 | CASGLRTGRDNEQFF | TGTGCTAGTGGTCTGAGGACAGGGAGGGACAATGAGCAGTTCTTC
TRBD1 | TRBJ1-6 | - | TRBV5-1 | CASSHRDRNSPLHF | TGCGCCAGCAGCCACCGGGACAGGAATTCACCCCTCCACTTT
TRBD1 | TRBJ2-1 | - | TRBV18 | CASSPGTGTGGNNEQFF | TGTGCCAGCTCACCAGGTACCGGGACAGGGGGGAACAATGAGCAGTTCTTC
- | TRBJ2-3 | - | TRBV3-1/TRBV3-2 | CASSLRWRGPDTQYF | TGTGCCAGCAGCCTTCGGTGGAGGGGCCCAGATACGCAGTATTTT
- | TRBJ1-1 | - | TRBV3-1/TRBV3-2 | CASSQEFKLNTEAFF | TGTGCCAGCAGCCAAGAATTTAAGCTGAACACTGAAGCTTTCTTT
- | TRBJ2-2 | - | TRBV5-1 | CASSRTTVTVFTNTGELFF | TGCGCCAGCAGCCGAACGACAGTTACCGTATTCACGAACACCGGGGAGCTGTTTTTT
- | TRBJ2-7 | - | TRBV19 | CASSINYLRSEQYF | TGTGCCAGTAGTATCAACTACCTTCGGAGCGAGCAGTACTTC
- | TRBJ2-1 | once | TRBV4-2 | CASSQDEATYNEQFF | TGTGCCAGCAGCCAAGATGAGGCTACCTACAATGAGCAGTTCTTC
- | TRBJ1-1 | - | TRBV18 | CASSPVKGAEAFF | TGTGCCAGCTCACCAGTTAAGGGGGCTGAAGCTTTCTTT
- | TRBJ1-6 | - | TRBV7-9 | CASSLAGTDSLSPLHF | TGTGCCAGCAGCTTAGCAGGGACTGATTCCTTATCGCCCCTCCACTTT